This TCR beta chain was captured in a study of cytomegalovirus exposure and HLA in healthy donors. V was clipped by 2 bases and J by 9 bases; unmatched bases: 6. Germline values: CDR1 KGHSH, CDR2 LQKENI. The CDR3 is 14 amino acids. Primers for the PCR totalled 60 Vbeta and 13 Jbeta. The protocol was immunoSEQ multiplex PCR, while the TCRdb copy is restricted to in-frame clones and leaves out a portion. The sample consists of about 120,000 clones, more than 65% of them appearing once. The clonotype was recovered from a man aged 18 to 30 in good health and CMV-seropositive. Material: PBMCs. J is TRBJ1-5 and V is TRBV18; 8 positions match TRBD1. The CDR3 coding sequence is TGTGCCAGCTCACCAGGGACAGGTCCTAGGCCCCAGCATTTT. Translating it yields CASSPGTGPRPQHF.